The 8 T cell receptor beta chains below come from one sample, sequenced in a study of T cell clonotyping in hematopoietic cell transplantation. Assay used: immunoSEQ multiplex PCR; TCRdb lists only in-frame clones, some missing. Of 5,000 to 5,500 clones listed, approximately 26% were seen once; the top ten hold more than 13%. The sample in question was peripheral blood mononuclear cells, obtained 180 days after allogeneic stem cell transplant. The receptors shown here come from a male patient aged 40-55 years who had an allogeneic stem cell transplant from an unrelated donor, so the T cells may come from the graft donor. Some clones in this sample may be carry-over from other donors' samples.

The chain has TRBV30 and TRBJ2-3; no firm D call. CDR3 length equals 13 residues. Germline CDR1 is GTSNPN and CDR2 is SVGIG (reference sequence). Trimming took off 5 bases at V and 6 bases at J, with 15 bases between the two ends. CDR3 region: CAWAWLLFDTQYF. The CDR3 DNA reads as TGTGCCTGGGCCTGGTTGTTGTTTGATACGCAGTATTTT. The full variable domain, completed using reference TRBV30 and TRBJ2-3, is SQTIHQWPATLVQPVGSPLSLECTVEGTSNPNLYWYRQAAGRGLQLLFYSVGIGQISSEVPQNLSASRPQDRQFILSSKKLLLSDSGFYLCAWAWLLFDTQYFGPGTRLTVL.

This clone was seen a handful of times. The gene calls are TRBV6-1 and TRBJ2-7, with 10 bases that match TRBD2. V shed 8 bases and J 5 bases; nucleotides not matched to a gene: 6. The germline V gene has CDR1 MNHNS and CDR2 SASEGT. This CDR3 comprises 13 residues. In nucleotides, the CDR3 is TGTGCCAGCGGACTAGCGGCCAGGAACGAGCAGTACTTC. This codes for CASGLAARNEQYF.

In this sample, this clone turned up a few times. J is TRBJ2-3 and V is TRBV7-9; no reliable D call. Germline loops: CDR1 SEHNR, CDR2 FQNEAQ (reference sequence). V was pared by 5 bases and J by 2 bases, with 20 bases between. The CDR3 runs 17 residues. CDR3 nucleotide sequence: TGTGCCAGCAGCGGGCCGTTGCTGATGGCCTTCACAGATACGCAGTATTTT. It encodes CASSGPLLMAFTDTQYF.

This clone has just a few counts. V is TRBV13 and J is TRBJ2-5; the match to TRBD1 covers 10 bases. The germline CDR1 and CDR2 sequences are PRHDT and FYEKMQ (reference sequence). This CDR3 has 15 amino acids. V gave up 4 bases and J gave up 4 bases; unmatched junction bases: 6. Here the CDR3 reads CASSSGDRGLETQYF. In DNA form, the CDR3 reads TGTGCCAGCAGCTCCGGGGACAGGGGTTTAGAGACCCAGTACTTC.

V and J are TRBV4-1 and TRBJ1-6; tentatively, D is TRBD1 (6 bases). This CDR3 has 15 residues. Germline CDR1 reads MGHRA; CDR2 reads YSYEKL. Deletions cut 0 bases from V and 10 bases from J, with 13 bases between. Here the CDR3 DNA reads TGCGCCAGCAGCCAAGAAGGGGGTGGCCTGTCACCCCTCCACTTT. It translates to CASSQEGGGLSPLHF.

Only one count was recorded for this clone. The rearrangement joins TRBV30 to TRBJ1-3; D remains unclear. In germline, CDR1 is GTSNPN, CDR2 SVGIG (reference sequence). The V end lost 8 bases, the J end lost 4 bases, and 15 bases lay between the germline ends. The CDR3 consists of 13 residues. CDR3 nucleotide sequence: TGTGCCCGAACGAGGGAACGAGGAAACACCATATATTTT. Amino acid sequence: CARTRERGNTIYF. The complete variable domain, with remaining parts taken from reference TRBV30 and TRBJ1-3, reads SQTIHQWPATLVQPVGSPLSLECTVEGTSNPNLYWYRQAAGRGLQLLFYSVGIGQISSEVPQNLSASRPQDRQFILSSKKLLLSDSGFYLCARTRERGNTIYFGEGSWLTVV.

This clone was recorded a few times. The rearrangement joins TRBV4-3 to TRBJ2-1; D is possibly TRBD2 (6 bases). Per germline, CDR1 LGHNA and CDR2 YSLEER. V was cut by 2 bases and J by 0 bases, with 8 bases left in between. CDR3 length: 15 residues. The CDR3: CASSQLASSYNEQFF. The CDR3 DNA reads TGCGCCAGCAGCCAACTAGCGAGCTCCTACAATGAGCAGTTCTTC.

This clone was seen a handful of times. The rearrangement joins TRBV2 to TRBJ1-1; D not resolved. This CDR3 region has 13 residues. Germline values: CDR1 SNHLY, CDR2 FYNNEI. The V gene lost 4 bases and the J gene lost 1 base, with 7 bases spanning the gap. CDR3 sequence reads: CASSVLRNTEAFF. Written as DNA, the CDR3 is TGTGCCAGCAGTGTTTTGCGGAACACTGAAGCTTTCTTT.